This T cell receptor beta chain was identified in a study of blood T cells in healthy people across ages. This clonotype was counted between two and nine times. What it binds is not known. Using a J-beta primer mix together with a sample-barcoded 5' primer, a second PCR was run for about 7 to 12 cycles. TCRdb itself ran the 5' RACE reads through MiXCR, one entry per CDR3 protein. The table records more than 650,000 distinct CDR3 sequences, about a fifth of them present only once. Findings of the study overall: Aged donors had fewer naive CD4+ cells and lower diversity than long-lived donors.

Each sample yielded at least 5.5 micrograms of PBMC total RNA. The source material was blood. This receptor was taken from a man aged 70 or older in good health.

The CDR3 bases are TGTGCCAGCAGCGTAGAGCGGAAGGGGACCTACAATGAGCAGTTCTTC. Encoded protein: CASSVERKGTYNEQFF. The chain carries TRBV9 and TRBJ2-5; either TRBD1 or TRBD2 may fit D (5 bases each). The end of the DNA fits TRBJ2-1 better, so the J call may be wrong. The CDR3 consists of 16 residues. The V gene's germline CDR1 is SGDLS and CDR2 YYNGEE.